This T cell receptor (beta chain) emerged from a study of control samples from healthy donors and cancer patients. Using immunoSEQ multiplex PCR, the repertoire was profiled, and TCRdb retains in-frame clones only, with some absent. The data show 200,000 or so clones, with roughly 94% seen just once and roughly 1.6% held by the top ten. This receptor was obtained from a man in his fifties or sixties in good health. The sequencing input was blood.

Here the CDR3 DNA reads TGTGCCAGCAGCTTAGAGGACAGGGTCGGGAATGAGCAGTTCTTC. Protein product: CASSLEDRVGNEQFF. The chain joins TRBV7-2 to TRBJ2-1, with 8 positions matching TRBD1. Trimming at V came to 1 base and at J to 7 bases, leaving 6 bases not matched to a gene. Looked up from germline, CDR1 is SGHTA and CDR2 is FQGNSA. The CDR3 has 15 amino acids.